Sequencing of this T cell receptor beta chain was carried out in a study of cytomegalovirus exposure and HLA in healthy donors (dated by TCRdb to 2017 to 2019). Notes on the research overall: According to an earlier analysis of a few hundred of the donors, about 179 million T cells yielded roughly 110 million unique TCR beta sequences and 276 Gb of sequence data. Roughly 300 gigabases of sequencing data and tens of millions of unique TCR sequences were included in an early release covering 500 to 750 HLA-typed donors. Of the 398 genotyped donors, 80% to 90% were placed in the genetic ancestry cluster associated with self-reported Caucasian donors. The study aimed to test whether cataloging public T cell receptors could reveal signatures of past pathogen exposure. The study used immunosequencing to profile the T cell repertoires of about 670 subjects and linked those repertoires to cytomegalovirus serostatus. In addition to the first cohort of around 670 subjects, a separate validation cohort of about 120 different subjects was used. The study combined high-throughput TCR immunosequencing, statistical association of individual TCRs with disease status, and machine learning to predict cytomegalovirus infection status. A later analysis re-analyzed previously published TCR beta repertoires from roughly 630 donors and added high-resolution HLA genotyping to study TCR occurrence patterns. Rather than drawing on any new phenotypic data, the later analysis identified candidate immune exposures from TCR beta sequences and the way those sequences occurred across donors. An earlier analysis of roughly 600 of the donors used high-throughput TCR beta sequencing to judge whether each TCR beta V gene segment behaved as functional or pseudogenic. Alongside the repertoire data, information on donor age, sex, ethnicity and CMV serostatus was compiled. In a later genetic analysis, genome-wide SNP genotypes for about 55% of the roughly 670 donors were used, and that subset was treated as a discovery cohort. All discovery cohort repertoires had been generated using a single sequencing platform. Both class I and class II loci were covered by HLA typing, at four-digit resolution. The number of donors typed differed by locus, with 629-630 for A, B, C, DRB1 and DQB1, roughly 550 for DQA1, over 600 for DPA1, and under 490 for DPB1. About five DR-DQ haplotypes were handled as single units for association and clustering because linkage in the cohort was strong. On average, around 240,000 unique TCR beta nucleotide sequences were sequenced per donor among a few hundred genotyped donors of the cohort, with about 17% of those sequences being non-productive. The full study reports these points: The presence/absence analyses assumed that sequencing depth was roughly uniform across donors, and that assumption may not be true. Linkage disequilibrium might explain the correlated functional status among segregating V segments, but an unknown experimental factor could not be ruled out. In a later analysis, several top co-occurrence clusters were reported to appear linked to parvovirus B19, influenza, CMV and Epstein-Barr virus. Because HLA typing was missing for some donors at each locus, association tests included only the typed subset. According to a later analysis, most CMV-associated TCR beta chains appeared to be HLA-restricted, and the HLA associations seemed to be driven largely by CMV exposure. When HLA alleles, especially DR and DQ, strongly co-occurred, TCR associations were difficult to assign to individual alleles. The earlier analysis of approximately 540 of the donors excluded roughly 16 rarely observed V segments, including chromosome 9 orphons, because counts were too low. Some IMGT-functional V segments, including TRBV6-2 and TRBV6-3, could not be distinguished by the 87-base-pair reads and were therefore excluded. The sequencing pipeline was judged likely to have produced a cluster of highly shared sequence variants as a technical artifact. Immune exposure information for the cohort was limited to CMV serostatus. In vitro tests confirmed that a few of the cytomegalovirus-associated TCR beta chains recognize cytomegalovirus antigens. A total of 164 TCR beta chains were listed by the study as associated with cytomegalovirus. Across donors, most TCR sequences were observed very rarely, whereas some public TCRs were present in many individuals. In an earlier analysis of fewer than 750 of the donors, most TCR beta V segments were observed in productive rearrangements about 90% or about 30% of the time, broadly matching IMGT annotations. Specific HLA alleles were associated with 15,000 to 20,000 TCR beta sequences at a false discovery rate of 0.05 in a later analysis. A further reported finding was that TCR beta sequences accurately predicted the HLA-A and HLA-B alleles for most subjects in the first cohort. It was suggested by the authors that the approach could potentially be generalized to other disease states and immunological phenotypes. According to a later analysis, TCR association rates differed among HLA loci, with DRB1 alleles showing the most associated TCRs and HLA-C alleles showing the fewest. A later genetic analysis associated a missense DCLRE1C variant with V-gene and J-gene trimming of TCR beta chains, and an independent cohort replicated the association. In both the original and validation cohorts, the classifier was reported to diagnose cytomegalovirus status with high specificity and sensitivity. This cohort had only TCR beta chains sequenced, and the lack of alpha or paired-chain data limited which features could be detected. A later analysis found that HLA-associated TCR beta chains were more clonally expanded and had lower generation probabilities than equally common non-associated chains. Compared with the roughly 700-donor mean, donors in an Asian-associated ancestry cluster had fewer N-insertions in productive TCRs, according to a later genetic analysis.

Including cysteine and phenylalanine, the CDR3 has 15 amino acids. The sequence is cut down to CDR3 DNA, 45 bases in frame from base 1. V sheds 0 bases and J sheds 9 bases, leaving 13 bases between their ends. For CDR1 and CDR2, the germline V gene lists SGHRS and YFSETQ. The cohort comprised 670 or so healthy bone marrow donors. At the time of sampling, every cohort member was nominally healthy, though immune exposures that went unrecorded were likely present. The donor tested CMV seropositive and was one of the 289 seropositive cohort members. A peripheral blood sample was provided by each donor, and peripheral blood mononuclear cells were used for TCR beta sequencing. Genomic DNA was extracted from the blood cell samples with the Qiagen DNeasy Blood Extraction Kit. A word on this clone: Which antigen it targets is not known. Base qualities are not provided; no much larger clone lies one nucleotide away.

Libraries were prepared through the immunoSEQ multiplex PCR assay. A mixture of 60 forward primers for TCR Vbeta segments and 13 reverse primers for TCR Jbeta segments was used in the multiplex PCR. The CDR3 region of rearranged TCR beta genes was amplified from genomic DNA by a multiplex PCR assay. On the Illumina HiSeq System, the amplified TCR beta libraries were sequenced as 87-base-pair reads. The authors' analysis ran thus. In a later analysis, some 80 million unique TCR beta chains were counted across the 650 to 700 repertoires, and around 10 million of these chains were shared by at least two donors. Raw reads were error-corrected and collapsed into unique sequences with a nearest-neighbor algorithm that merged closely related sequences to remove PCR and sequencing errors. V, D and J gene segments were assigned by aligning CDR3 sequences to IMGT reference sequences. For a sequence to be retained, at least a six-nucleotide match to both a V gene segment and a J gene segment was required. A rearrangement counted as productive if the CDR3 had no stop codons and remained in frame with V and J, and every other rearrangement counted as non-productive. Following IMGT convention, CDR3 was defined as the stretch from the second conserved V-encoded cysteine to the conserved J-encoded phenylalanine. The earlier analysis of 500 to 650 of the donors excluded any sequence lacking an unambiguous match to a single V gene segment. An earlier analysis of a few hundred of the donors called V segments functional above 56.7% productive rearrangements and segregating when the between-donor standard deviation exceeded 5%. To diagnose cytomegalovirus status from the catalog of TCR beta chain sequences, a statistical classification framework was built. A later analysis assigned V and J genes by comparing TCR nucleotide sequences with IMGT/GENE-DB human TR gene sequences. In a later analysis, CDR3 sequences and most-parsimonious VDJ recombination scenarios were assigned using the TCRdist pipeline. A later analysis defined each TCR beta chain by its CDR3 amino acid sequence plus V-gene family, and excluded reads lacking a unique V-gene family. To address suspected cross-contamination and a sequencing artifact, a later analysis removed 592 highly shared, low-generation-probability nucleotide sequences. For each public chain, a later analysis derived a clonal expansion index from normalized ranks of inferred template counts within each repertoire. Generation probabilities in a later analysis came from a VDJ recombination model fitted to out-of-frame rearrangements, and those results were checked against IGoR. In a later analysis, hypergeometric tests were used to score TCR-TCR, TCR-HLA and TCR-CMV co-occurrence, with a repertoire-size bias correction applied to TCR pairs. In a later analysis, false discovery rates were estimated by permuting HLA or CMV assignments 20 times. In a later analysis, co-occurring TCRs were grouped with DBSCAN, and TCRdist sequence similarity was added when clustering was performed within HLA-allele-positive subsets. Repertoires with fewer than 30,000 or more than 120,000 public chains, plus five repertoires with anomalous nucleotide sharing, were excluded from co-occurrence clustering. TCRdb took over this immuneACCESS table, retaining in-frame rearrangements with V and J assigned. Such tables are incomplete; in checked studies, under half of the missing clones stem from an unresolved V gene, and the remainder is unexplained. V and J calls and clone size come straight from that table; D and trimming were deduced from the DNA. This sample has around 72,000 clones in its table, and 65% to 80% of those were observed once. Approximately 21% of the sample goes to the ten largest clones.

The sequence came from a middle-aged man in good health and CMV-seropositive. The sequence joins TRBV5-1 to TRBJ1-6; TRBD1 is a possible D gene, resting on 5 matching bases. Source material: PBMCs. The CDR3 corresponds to CASSLEERGTSPLHF. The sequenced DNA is TGCGCCAGCAGCTTGGAAGAGCGGGGGACTTCACCCCTCCACTTT.